Described below is a single TCR beta chain sequence and its context. The entry originates in a study of blood T cell repertoires in COVID-19. The wider study: The study drew acute and convalescent COVID-19 samples from the United States, Italy and Spain. T cells, B-cell-depleted T cells, or PBMCs provided the cDNA or gDNA that served as material.

Methods used by the authors: Reference gene primer amplification gave nucleated cell count estimates. Method: immunoSEQ multiplex PCR; TCRdb's copy keeps in-frame clones and lacks some. The DNA was the basis for D and trimming; V, J and clone size are from that table. The data hold under 45,000 clones, with around 90% observed a single time. CDR1 is LNHDA, CDR2 SQIVND, per germline (reference sequence). Trimming took off 1 base at V and 1 base at J, with 11 bases between the two ends. The CDR3 is 16 residues long. This chain links TRBV19 with TRBJ1-5, with D unclear. The specimen sequenced was peripheral blood. The clonotype comes from an elderly woman in a cohort sampled during active or convalescent COVID-19. As DNA, the CDR3 is TGTGCCAGTAGTATAGTCCGGAGTGGGAGCAATCAGCCCCAGCATTTT. This sequence encodes CASSIVRSGSNQPQHF. Full variable domain (rest looked up from reference TRBV19 and TRBJ1-5): DGGITQSPKYLFRKEGQNVTLSCEQNLNHDAMYWYRQDPGQGLRLIYYSQIVNDFQKGDIAEGYSVSREKKESFPLTVTSAQKNPTAFYLCASSIVRSGSNQPQHFGDGTRLSIL.